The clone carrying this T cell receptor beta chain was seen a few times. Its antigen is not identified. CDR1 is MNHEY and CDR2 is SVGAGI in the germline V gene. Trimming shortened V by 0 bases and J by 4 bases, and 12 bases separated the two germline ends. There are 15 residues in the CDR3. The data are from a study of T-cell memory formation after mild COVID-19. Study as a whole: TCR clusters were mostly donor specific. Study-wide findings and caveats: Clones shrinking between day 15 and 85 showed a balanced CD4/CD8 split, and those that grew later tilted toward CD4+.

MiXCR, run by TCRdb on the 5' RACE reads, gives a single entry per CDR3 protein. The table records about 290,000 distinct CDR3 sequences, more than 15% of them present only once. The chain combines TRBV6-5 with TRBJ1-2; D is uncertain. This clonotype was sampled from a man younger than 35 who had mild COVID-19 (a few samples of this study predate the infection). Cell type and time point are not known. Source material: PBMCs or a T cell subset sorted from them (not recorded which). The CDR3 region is CASSYSQMRFYGYTF. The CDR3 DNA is TGTGCCAGCAGTTACTCTCAGATGAGGTTCTATGGCTACACCTTC.